This T cell receptor (beta chain) was recorded in a study of CD8 T cells in Susac syndrome. RNA was extracted with the RNeasy kit, and a quantity of roughly 0.45 to 1 ug was reverse transcribed using random hexamers. TCR beta CDR3 was amplified by immunoSEQ multiplex PCR. This amplification extended across 54 Vbeta and 13 Jbeta segments. TCRdb re-called the immunoSEQ multiplex PCR reads with MiXCR, one entry per CDR3 protein. This table has 330,000 or so distinct CDR3 sequences, approximately 85% appearing once. Negative isolation yielded CD4+ and CD8+ T cells, and FACS enriched TEMRA cells. The sequenced sample was CD8+ T cells from PBMCs. The TCR originated in a human donor with multiple sclerosis.

The CDR3 here is CASSLAEAGTPSTDTQYF. The CDR3 DNA follows: TGTGCCAGCAGTTTAGCTGAGGCTGGAACTCCTAGCACAGATACGCAGTATTTT. The chain links TRBV28 to TRBJ2-3; D gene unclear. V lost 2 bases and J lost 0, with 18 bases in between. The CDR3 totals 18 residues. CDR1 is MDHEN, CDR2 SYDVKM, per germline.